Presented here are 21 T cell receptor beta chains from one specimen sequenced in a study of T cells in Graves' hyperthyroidism and ophthalmopathy. Template material for amplifying TCR beta CDR3 regions consisted of RNA transcripts. HTBI primers drove first-round RT-PCR of the TCR CDR3. TCRdb redid the calling of the multiplex PCR reads with MiXCR, one entry per CDR3 protein. The data contain around 350,000 distinct CDR3 sequences, roughly 13% of them singletons. The sequencing input was blood. These receptor sequences come from a woman younger than 30 with Graves' hyperthyroidism.

In its sample, this clonotype was seen many times. This chain joins TRBV20-1 and TRBJ2-3, with TRBD2 as a possible D gene (6 bases). The ends were cut back, 1 base at V and 7 bases at J, with 18 bases in the middle. The CDR3 spans 15 residues. Germline CDR1 is DFQATT and CDR2 is SNEGSKA (reference sequence). The CDR3 coding sequence is TGCAGTGCTAGAGCGGGGCGGGGAAGGGATAATACGCAGTATTTT. This translates into CSARAGRGRDNTQYF.

This clonotype was picked up a small number of times. V and J are TRBV19 and TRBJ1-5; a weak D match, TRBD1 (5 bases). With 5 bases removed from V and 2 bases from J, the gap between germline ends came to 13 bases. CDR1 LNHDA and CDR2 SQIVND come from the germline V gene (reference sequence). This CDR3 comprises 15 residues. As DNA, the CDR3 is TGTGCCAGTAGTGTCTGGGGCGGCGGCAATCAGCCCCAGCATTTT. Translated: CASSVWGGGNQPQHF.

V and J are TRBV7-9 and TRBJ2-3; TRBD2 matches 11 bases. Germline loops: CDR1 SEHNR, CDR2 FQNEAQ (reference sequence). The trim removed 1 base at V and 6 bases at J, leaving 6 bases unmatched. This CDR3 spans 16 amino acids. CDR3 in amino acids: CASSLVPPSGGDTQYF. The DNA of the CDR3 is TGTGCCAGCAGCTTAGTTCCGCCTAGCGGGGGGGATACGCAGTATTTT.

This clonotype occurred many times. V and J are TRBV6-2 or TRBV6-3 and TRBJ2-7; 8 bases line up with TRBD1. V gave up 8 bases and J gave up 5 bases; unmatched junction bases: 11. This CDR3 region has 14 residues. Germline V gives CDR1 MNHEY, CDR2 SVGEGT. The DNA for the CDR3 is TGTGCCAGCCTTACCGGGACAGGTATCCACGAGCAGTACTTC. It translates to CASLTGTGIHEQYF.

This clonotype came up many times. The chain uses TRBV30 and TRBJ2-3, with 14 bases that match TRBD2. Germline V gene sequence: CDR1 GTSNPN, CDR2 SVGIG (reference sequence). The V segment lost 3 bases and the J segment 2 bases; nucleotides outside the gene matches: 4. CDR3 length: 16 amino acids. CDR3 sequence: CAWSRLAGGPTDTQYF. Written as DNA, the CDR3 is TGTGCCTGGAGCCGACTAGCGGGAGGGCCCACAGATACGCAGTATTTT.

The sample holds many counts of this clonotype. V and J are TRBV6-1 and TRBJ1-2; no reliable D call. Germline lookup yields CDR1 MNHNS and CDR2 SASEGT. This CDR3 is 14 amino acids long. V was clipped by 8 bases and J by 2 bases, with 15 bases between them. In nucleotides, the CDR3 is TGTGCCAGCTCTCCCGGGCCACCCAACTATGGCTACACCTTC. It is translated as CASSPGPPNYGYTF.

This clonotype has a count of ten or more. V usage is TRBV6-1 and J usage is TRBJ2-1; tentatively, D is TRBD2 (5 bases). V shed 7 bases and J shed 2 bases, with 18 bases lying between them. Germline V gene sequence: CDR1 MNHNS, CDR2 SASEGT. The CDR3 totals 16 residues. CDR3 coding DNA: TGTGCCAGCAACCCGAGGAGGATTAACACCTACAATGAGCAGTTCTTC. Its translation: CASNPRRINTYNEQFF.

This clonotype was counted many times. The chain has TRBV5-1 and TRBJ2-3, with a weak D call TRBD2 (6 bases). Per germline, CDR1 SGHRS and CDR2 YFSETQ. V was pared by 4 bases and J by 2 bases, with 11 bases between. The CDR3 is 14 residues long. CDR3 sequence (DNA): TGCGCCAGCAGCGAAGGGACTTCCACAGATACGCAGTATTTT. Amino acids: CASSEGTSTDTQYF.

V gene TRBV19 combines with J gene TRBJ1-5; D may be TRBD1 (6 bases). Germline V lookup: CDR1 LNHDA, CDR2 SQIVND (reference sequence). This CDR3 has 15 amino acids. The V end lost 6 bases, the J end lost 5 bases, and 17 bases lay between the germline ends. The CDR3, as DNA: TGTGCCAGTAGATGGTCGACAGGTGGACATCAGCCCCAGCATTTT. Its translation: CASRWSTGGHQPQHF.

This clonotype was counted at least ten times. V is TRBV7-9 and J is TRBJ2-3, with D possibly matching TRBD1 (5 bases). Deletions cut 6 bases from V and 0 bases from J, with 19 bases between. This CDR3 contains 17 residues. The germline V gene encodes CDR1 SEHNR and CDR2 FQNEAQ (reference sequence). CDR3 sequence reads: CASRDWRQKLSTDTQYF. The CDR3, as DNA: TGTGCCAGCAGGGATTGGCGACAGAAACTTAGCACAGATACGCAGTATTTT.

This clonotype was seen at least ten times. The chain carries TRBV4-2 and TRBJ1-1, with 9 bases aligning to TRBD1. Per the germline V gene, CDR1 is LGHNA and CDR2 is YNFKEQ. This CDR3 contains 15 residues. V shed 5 bases and J 2 bases; nucleotides not matched to a gene: 6. CDR3 region: CASSTDRGINTEAFF. In DNA, the CDR3 is TGTGCCAGCAGCACGGACAGGGGAATTAACACTGAAGCTTTCTTT.

The sample holds many counts of this clonotype. At one end, the junction sequence differs from germline, possibly due to a read error. This rearrangement joins TRBV28 to TRBJ1-1; a possible D gene is TRBD1 (5 bases). The germline V gene has CDR1 MDHEN and CDR2 SYDVKM. This CDR3 has 17 residues. The CDR3 loop reads CASSWGSSEVVNTEAFF. The DNA for the CDR3 is TGTGCCAGCAGCTGGGGGTCCTCCGAGGTGGTTAACACTGAGGCTTTCTTT.

The rearrangement uses TRBV20-1 and TRBJ2-7, with 13 nucleotides matching TRBD2. The junction had 13 bases not matched to a gene; V was cut back by 4 bases and J by 7 bases. Germline V gene data show CDR1 as DFQATT and CDR2 as SNEGSKA (reference sequence). The CDR3 extends over 16 amino acids. DNA of the CDR3: TGCAGTGCTAACAGCAGGACTAGCGGGGGTCGGAGGGAGCAGTACTTC. Translating gives CSANSRTSGGRREQYF.

This clonotype was counted many times. This chain connects TRBV27 to TRBJ2-7; TRBD1 matches at 8 bases. J gave up 4 bases and V 4 bases, and 6 bases lay outside the gene matches. Germline V gene data show CDR1 as MNHEY and CDR2 as SMNVEV (reference sequence). There are 14 residues in the CDR3. CDR3 nucleotides: TGTGCCAGCAGTTCAATGGACAGGGAATACGAGCAGTACTTC. Residues: CASSSMDREYEQYF.

This clonotype was counted ten times or more. CDR3 sequence: CASSPPSRPGNTIYF. The CDR3 DNA reads TGTGCCAGCTCACCACCGTCCCGGCCTGGAAACACCATATATTTT. V gene TRBV18 combines with J gene TRBJ1-3; D is unresolved. The V gene's germline CDR1 is KGHSH and CDR2 LQKENI. This CDR3 spans 15 amino acids. Trimming took 0 bases from V and 2 from J, leaving 8 bases between them.

In its sample, this clonotype was seen many times. The genes are TRBV5-5 and TRBJ1-2; no definite D call. Germline V CDR1 and CDR2: SGHKS, YYEKEE (reference sequence). Between the trimmed V and J ends, which lost 0 bases and 7 bases, there was a span of 4 bases. CDR3 length equals 11 residues. CDR3 in amino acids: CASSLDGGYTF. CDR3 DNA sequence: TGTGCCAGCAGCTTGGACGGTGGCTACACCTTC.

This clonotype was seen ten or more times. The chain links TRBV20-1 to TRBJ1-2; D remains unclear. The V end lost 3 bases, the J end lost 4 bases, and 6 bases lay between the germline ends. This CDR3 has 11 residues. Germline CDR1 and CDR2: DFQATT and SNEGSKA (reference sequence). As DNA, the CDR3 is TGCAGTGCTAGTTCTCTCTATGGCTACACCTTC. Protein sequence: CSASSLYGYTF.

Ten or more counts support this clonotype. This chain joins TRBV28 and TRBJ2-1; 8 nucleotides match TRBD1. The V gene's germline CDR1 is MDHEN and CDR2 SYDVKM. After removal of 6 bases from V and 0 bases from J, the junction contained 4 bases not matched to a gene. This CDR3 has 15 residues. DNA for the CDR3: TGTGCCAGCAGACAAGACAGGGGCTCCTACAATGAGCAGTTCTTC. Its protein is CASRQDRGSYNEQFF.

There are many counts of this clonotype. The rearrangement links TRBV6-1 to TRBJ1-2, with TRBD1 identical over 11 bases. The CDR3 extends over 15 amino acids. CDR1 MNHNS and CDR2 SASEGT come from the germline V gene. The trim removed 5 bases at V and 6 bases at J, leaving 8 bases unmatched. CDR3 residues: CASSRPGQGVDGYTF. DNA of the CDR3: TGTGCCAGCAGTCGCCCGGGACAGGGGGTAGATGGCTACACCTTC.

This clonotype was counted between two and nine times. V and J are TRBV7-2 and TRBJ1-2; D remains unclear. This CDR3 spans 13 amino acids. V was trimmed by 4 bases and J by 2 bases, leaving 8 bases between them. Per germline, CDR1 SGHTA and CDR2 FQGNSA. CDR3 protein: CASSSRTNYGYTF. For the CDR3, the DNA is TGTGCCAGCAGCTCGCGGACGAACTATGGCTACACCTTC.

This clonotype was seen repeatedly, ten times or more. The chain links TRBV12-3 or TRBV12-4 to TRBJ2-2; D gene ambiguous. Trimming pared 6 bases from V and 1 base from J, leaving 18 bases between. This CDR3 has 17 amino acids. Here the CDR3 DNA reads TGTGCCAGCAGCCAACGCCGGGCGACGAGGAACACCGGGGAGCTGTTTTTT. Encoded protein: CASSQRRATRNTGELFF.